This TCR beta chain was found in a study of blood T cell repertoires in COVID-19. Study background: Nucleic acid was either cDNA or gDNA, and it came from T cells, B-cell-depleted T cells, or PBMCs.

Trimming at V came to 0 bases and at J to 6 bases, leaving 8 bases not matched to a gene. This CDR3 has 16 amino acids. Germline V gene lookup returns CDR1 LGHNA and CDR2 YSLEER. This clone has a single count. The repertoire was sequenced with immunoSEQ multiplex PCR; TCRdb's copy has only in-frame clones and lacks some. Of more than 200,000 clones in the sample, around 86% were seen once. Participants were aged about 18 to 90 years, lived in around 25 US areas, and enrolled virtually. The chain combines TRBV4-3 with TRBJ1-5, with 7 bases identical to TRBD1. The clonotype originates from a man younger than 45 in a cohort exposed to, infected with or recovered from COVID-19 (not recorded which). Sequencing input: PBMCs or T cells enriched from blood (not recorded which). CDR3: CASSQDLTGFGQPQHF. The CDR3 DNA follows: TGCGCCAGCAGCCAAGATCTGACAGGGTTCGGTCAGCCCCAGCATTTT.